This TCR beta chain was recovered during a study of blood T cells in healthy people across ages. Study in general: About one barcoded TCR beta cDNA was captured per two T cells.

CDR3 size: 13 residues. With 7 bases removed from V and 5 bases from J, the gap between germline ends came to 13 bases. CDR1 is SNHLY and CDR2 is FYNNEI in the germline V gene. Each donor had approximately 10 milliliters of peripheral blood drawn. Through a sample-barcoded 5' primer and a J-beta primer mix, a second PCR was run for roughly 6 to 11 cycles. TCRdb analysed the 5' RACE reads with MiXCR anew, one entry per CDR3 protein. The sample holds approximately 960,000 distinct CDR3 sequences, 25% to 30% seen once. The sample was also reused in another study, on T cells of mothers and their children.

This clonotype originated in a woman aged 40-49 years in good health. The sample comprised blood. The V gene is TRBV2, the J gene TRBJ2-3, with unresolved D. CDR3 DNA: TGTGCCAGCACGGCCGACGCCGGAGATACGCAGTATTTT. This encodes CASTADAGDTQYF.